What follows is one T cell receptor (beta chain) and its context. What it binds is unknown. PCR employed 60 Vbeta and 13 Jbeta primers. Generated by immunoSEQ multiplex PCR, the TCRdb table keeps only in-frame clones and is missing some. The repertoire includes approximately 190,000 clones, roughly 74% of them detected once, and less than 15% sits in the top ten. The V gene end was trimmed by 7 bases and the J gene end by 2 bases; junction bases not matched to a gene: 8. Germline values: CDR1 SNHLY, CDR2 FYNNEI. The CDR3 has 16 amino acids. This sample stems from a study of cytomegalovirus exposure and HLA in healthy donors. Study-wide results and limits: CMV serostatus was the sole immune exposure information available. Across donors, most TCRs were seen rarely, yet some public ones were widespread. Cytomegalovirus association was assigned to approximately 160 TCR beta chains. Among TCR beta chains of equal frequency, HLA-associated ones were more clonally expanded in a later analysis.

Source material: PBMCs. The chain is built from TRBV2 and TRBJ2-7, with 13 bases aligning to TRBD2. The source of this sequence is a woman aged 30 to 39 in good health and CMV-seropositive. CDR3 nucleotides: TGTGCCAGCACTGGACTAGCGGGAGTTCTCCCCTACGAGCAGTACTTC. Protein product: CASTGLAGVLPYEQYF.